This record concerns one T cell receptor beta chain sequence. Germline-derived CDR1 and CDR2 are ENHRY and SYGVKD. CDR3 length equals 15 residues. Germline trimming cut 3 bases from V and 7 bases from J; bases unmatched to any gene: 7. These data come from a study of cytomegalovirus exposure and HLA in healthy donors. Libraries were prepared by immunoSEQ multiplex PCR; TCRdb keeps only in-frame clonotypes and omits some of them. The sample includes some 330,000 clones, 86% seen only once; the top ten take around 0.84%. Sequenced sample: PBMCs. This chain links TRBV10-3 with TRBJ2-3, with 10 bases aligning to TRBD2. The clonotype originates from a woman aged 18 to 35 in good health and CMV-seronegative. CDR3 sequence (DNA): TGTGCCATCAGTGATGGGGCTAGCGGGAGTTATACGCAGTATTTT. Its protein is CAISDGASGSYTQYF.